One and the same sample provided the 9 T cell receptor beta chains below, sequenced in a study of blood T cells in healthy people across ages. The second PCR ran roughly 6 to 12 cycles with a sample-barcoded 5' primer and J-beta primers. TCRdb reanalysed the 5' RACE reads using MiXCR and keeps one entry per CDR3 protein. The sample lists 650,000 or so distinct CDR3 sequences; around 50% were seen once. The material sequenced was blood. The receptors come from a woman aged 80 or over in good health.

The CDR3 here is CSVKRDATHTDTQYF. In nucleotides, the CDR3 is TGCAGCGTTAAGCGGGACGCTACCCACACAGATACGCAGTATTTT. This chain joins TRBV29-1 and TRBJ2-3; 7 bases align to TRBD2. V trimming: 5 bases; J trimming: 2 bases; junction bases outside the gene matches: 10. Germline lookup yields CDR1 SQVTM and CDR2 ANQGSEA. The CDR3 consists of 15 residues.

The chain is built from TRBV14 and TRBJ2-5; D unclear. The DNA matches TRBJ2-7 better at its end, which makes the J call doubtful. The germline gives CDR1 SGHDN, CDR2 FVKESK. CDR3 length equals 15 residues. CDR3 protein: CASSQEISQTYEQYF. In DNA, the CDR3 is TGTGCCAGCAGCCAAGAAATCAGCCAAACCTACGAGCAGTACTTC.

The J gene is TRBJ1-2, the V gene TRBV5-4, with D unclear. V was clipped by 0 bases and J by 3 bases, with 9 bases between them. Germline CDR1 reads SGHNT; CDR2 reads YYREEE (reference sequence). The CDR3 length is 14 residues. The chain's CDR3 is CASSLEEGYYGYTF. The CDR3 DNA sequence: TGTGCCAGCAGCTTGGAGGAGGGTTACTATGGCTACACCTTC.

This clonotype was seen a single time. The chain combines TRBV5-1 with TRBJ1-2; no reliable D call. Germline assignment: CDR1 SGHRS and CDR2 YFSETQ. CDR3 size: 11 residues. V gave up 3 bases and J gave up 3 bases, with 3 bases separating them. The chain's CDR3 is CASSSHYGYTF. The CDR3 nucleotides read TGCGCCAGCAGCTCGCACTATGGCTACACCTTC.

The chain has TRBV6-2 or TRBV6-3 and TRBJ2-1, with TRBD2 identical over 14 bases. The CDR3 runs to 16 residues. J was trimmed by 5 bases and V by 6 bases; bases with no gene match: 6. Germline values: CDR1 MNHEY, CDR2 SVGEGT. CDR3 DNA: TGTGCCAGCAGGGGAGGGACTAGCGGGGGTAACAATGAGCAGTTCTTC. Protein sequence: CASRGGTSGGNNEQFF.

This chain connects TRBV20-1 to TRBJ2-2, with a tentative D call TRBD2 (5 bases). This CDR3 has 14 residues. Germline loops: CDR1 DFQATT, CDR2 SNEGSKA (reference sequence). V was clipped by 0 bases and J by 2 bases, with 7 bases between them. The CDR3 DNA reads TGCAGTGCTAGAGAGAGGGCCAACACCGGGGAGCTGTTTTTT. Translation gives CSARERANTGELFF.

This clonotype was counted a few times. The chain carries TRBV20-1 and TRBJ2-5; 14 nucleotides line up with TRBD2. From germline, CDR1 is DFQATT and CDR2 SNEGSKA (reference sequence). CDR3 length: 17 residues. Trimming cost V 4 bases and J 5 bases; bases outside gene matches: 12. DNA of the CDR3: TGCAGTGCTATCCGACTAGCGGGAGGGCTTGGGCGGGAGACCCAGTACTTC. As protein: CSAIRLAGGLGRETQYF.

V gene TRBV12-3 or TRBV12-4 combines with J gene TRBJ2-7; TRBD2 agrees at 10 bases. V trimming: 5 bases; J trimming: 4 bases; junction bases outside the gene matches: 5. This CDR3 is built from 14 residues. This CDR3 reads CASSVERGGYEQYF. For the CDR3, the DNA is TGTGCCAGCAGTGTAGAGCGGGGGGGATACGAGCAGTACTTC.

The rearrangement links TRBV20-1 to TRBJ2-2, with 7 nucleotides matching TRBD2. Trimming removed 6 bases from V and 4 bases from J; junction bases left unmatched: 2. This CDR3 comprises 12 residues. Germline CDR1 and CDR2: DFQATT and SNEGSKA (reference sequence). This CDR3 is CSAPSGTGELFF. The CDR3 DNA reads as TGCAGTGCCCCTAGCGGCACCGGGGAGCTGTTTTTT.